These 4 T cell receptor beta chains were sequenced from one sample in a study of shared clonotypes between healthy human individuals. Profiled with immunoSEQ multiplex PCR; TCRdb holds only in-frame clones, not every one. Of hundreds of thousands of clones listed, 74% are singletons. The sample comprised memory CD4+ T cells sorted from blood. Subset defined: CD45RA-negative fraction. Every receptor here comes from a woman aged 25 to 45 in good health.

The V and J genes are TRBV5-1 and TRBJ2-7; tentatively, D is TRBD2 (6 bases). The CDR3 is made up of 14 amino acids. Deletions cut 1 base from V and 2 bases from J, with 10 bases between. Germline CDR1 reads SGHRS; CDR2 reads YFSETQ. The CDR3 DNA reads as TGCGCCAGCAGCTTGTCGGCGGGGCCCTACGAGCAGTACTTC. It codes for CASSLSAGPYEQYF.

About this clone itself: The sample contains more than one DNA sequence encoding this CDR3. The V and J genes are TRBV4-1 and TRBJ2-7, with 10 bases lining up with TRBD2. Trimming removed 0 bases from V and 4 bases from J; junction bases left unmatched: 6. The germline V gene has CDR1 MGHRA and CDR2 YSYEKL. This CDR3 has 16 amino acids. CDR3 sequence reads: CASSQERAGGSYEQYF. The CDR3 DNA follows: TGCGCCAGCAGCCAAGAAAGAGCGGGAGGGTCATACGAGCAGTACTTC.

This chain links TRBV28 with TRBJ2-1; 9 nucleotides agree with TRBD1. The CDR3 covers 15 residues. Germline values: CDR1 MDHEN, CDR2 SYDVKM. The V gene end was trimmed by 3 bases and the J gene end by 9 bases; junction bases not matched to a gene: 9. DNA for the CDR3: TGTGCCAGCAGTTTGTCCACTCGACAGGGGGGTGAGCAGTTCTTC. Translating gives CASSLSTRQGGEQFF.

Turning to this clone: A much larger clone differs from this one at a single base, so this may be a read error. This same CDR3 is encoded by further DNA sequences in the sample. V and J are TRBV30 and TRBJ1-3; D unclear. CDR1 and CDR2 from the germline V gene are GTSNPN and SVGIG (reference sequence). V lost 2 bases, J lost 2 bases, and 1 base lay in between. The CDR3 extends over 11 amino acids. CDR3: CAWSPGNTIYF. The CDR3, as DNA: TGTGCCTGGAGTCCTGGAAACACCATATATTTT.